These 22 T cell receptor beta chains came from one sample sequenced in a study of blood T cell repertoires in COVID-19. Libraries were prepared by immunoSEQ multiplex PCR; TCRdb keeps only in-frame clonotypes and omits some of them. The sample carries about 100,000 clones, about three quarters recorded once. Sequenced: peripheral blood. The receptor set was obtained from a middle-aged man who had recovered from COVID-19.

CDR3 in amino acids: CASSLGGGSETQYF. CDR3 DNA sequence: TGTGCCAGCAGCTTAGGGGGGGGTTCGGAGACCCAGTACTTC. V gene TRBV7-9 combines with J gene TRBJ2-5; TRBD2 agrees at 7 bases. This CDR3 spans 14 amino acids. Germline assignment: CDR1 SEHNR and CDR2 FQNEAQ (reference sequence). Trimming took 1 base from V and 5 from J; bases not matched to a gene: 4.

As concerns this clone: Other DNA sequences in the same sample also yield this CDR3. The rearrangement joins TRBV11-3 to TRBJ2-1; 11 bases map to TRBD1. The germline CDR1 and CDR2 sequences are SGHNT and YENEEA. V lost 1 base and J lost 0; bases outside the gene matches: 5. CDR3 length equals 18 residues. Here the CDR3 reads CASSLGSGTGGSYNEQFF. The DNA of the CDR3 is TGTGCCAGCAGCTTAGGGTCCGGGACAGGGGGCTCCTACAATGAGCAGTTCTTC.

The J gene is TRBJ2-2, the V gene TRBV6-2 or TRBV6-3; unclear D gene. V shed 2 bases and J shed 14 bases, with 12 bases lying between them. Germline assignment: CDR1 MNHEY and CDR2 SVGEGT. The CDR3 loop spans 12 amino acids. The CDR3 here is CASSYESRSLFF. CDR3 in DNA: TGTGCCAGCAGTTACGAATCGCGGAGCCTGTTTTTT.

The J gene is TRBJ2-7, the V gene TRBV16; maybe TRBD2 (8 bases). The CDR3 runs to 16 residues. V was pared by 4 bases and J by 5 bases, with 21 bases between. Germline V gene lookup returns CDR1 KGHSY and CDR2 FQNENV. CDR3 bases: TGTGCCAGCAGCCTTAGCGGGACAGCCTTTAGGAACGAGCAGTACTTC. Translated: CASSLSGTAFRNEQYF.

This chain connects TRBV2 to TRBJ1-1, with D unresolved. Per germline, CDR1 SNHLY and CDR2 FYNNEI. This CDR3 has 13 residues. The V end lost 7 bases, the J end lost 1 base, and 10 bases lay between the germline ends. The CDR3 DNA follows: TGTGCCAGCACATTTTTCGGGAACACTGAAGCTTTCTTT. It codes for CASTFFGNTEAFF.

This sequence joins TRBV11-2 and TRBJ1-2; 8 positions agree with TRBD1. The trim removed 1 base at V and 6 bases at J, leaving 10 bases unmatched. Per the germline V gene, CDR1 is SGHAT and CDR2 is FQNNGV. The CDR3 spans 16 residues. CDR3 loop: CASSLGSSGTGDGYTF. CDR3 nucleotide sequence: TGTGCCAGCAGCTTAGGATCTTCCGGGACAGGAGATGGCTACACCTTC.

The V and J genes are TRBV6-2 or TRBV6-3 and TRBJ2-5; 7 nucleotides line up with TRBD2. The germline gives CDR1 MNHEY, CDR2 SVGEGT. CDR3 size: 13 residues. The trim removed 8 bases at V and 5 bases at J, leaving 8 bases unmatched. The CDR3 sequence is CASGRGVRETQYF. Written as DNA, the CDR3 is TGTGCCAGCGGCCGGGGGGTGCGGGAGACCCAGTACTTC.

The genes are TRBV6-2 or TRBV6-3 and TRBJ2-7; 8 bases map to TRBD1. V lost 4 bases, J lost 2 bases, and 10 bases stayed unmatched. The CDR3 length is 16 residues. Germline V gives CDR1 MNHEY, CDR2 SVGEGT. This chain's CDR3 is CASSSRTTGVPYEQYF. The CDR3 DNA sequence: TGTGCCAGCAGTTCCCGCACGACAGGGGTGCCCTACGAGCAGTACTTC.

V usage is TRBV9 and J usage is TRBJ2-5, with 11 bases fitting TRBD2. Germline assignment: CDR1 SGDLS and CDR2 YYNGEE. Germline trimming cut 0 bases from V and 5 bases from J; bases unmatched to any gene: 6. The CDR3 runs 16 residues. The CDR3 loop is CASSVGLAGGAETQYF. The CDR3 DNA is TGTGCCAGCAGCGTAGGGCTAGCGGGAGGAGCGGAGACCCAGTACTTC.

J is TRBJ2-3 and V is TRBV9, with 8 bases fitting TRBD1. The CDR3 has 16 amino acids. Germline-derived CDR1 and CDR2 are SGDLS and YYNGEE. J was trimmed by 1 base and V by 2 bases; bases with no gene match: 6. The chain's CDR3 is CASSVEGDRRTDTQYF. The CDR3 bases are TGTGCCAGCAGCGTCGAAGGGGACAGGCGCACAGATACGCAGTATTTT. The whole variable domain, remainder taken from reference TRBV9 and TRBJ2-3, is DSGVTQTPKHLITATGQRVTLRCSPRSGDLSVYWYQQSLDQGLQFLIQYYNGEERAKGNILERFSAQQFPDLHSELNLSSLELGDSALYFCASSVEGDRRTDTQYFGPGTRLTVL.

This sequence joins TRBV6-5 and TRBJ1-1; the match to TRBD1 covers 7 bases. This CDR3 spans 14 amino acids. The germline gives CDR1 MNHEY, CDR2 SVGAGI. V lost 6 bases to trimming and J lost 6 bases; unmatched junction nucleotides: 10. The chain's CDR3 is CASRRRDSYPEAFF. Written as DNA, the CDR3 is TGTGCCAGCAGGCGCCGGGACAGCTATCCTGAAGCTTTCTTT.

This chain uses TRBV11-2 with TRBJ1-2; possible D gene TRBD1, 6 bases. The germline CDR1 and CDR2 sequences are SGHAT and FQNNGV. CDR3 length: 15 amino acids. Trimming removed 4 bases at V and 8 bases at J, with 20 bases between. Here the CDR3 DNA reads TGTGCCAGCAGCTCCCGGGGGGGGCAGGGTGGCGGCTACACCTTC. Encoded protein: CASSSRGGQGGGYTF.

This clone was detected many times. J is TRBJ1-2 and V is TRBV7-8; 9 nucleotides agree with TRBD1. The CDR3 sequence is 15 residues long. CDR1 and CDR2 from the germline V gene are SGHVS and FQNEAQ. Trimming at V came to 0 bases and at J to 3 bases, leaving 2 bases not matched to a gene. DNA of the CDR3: TGTGCCAGCAGCTTAGCAACAGGGGGCCACTATGGCTACACCTTC. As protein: CASSLATGGHYGYTF.

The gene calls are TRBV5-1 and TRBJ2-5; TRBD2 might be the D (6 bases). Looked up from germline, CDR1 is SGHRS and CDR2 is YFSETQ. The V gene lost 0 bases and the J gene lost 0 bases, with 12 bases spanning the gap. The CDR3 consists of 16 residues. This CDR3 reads CASSLAAGRYQETQYF. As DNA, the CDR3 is TGCGCCAGCAGCTTGGCGGCAGGGAGGTACCAAGAGACCCAGTACTTC.

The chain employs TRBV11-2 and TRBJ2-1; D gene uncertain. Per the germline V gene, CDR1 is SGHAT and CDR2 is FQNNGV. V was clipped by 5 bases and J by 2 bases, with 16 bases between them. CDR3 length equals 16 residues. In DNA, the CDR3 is TGTGCCAGCAGCCGAAGGCCAGGATTACCCTACAATGAGCAGTTCTTC. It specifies CASSRRPGLPYNEQFF.

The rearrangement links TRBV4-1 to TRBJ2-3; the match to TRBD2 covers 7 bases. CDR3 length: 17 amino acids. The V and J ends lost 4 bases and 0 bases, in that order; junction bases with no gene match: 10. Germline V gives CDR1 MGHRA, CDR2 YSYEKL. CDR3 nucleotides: TGCGCCAGCAGCCTCCTTGGGGGGGGAATTAGCACAGATACGCAGTATTTT. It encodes CASSLLGGGISTDTQYF.

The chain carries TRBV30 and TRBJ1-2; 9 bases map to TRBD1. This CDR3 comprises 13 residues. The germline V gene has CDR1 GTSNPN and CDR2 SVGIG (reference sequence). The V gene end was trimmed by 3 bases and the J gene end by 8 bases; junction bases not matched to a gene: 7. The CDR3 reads CAWRTGGRSGYTF. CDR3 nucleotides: TGTGCCTGGAGGACAGGGGGTAGGAGCGGCTACACCTTC.

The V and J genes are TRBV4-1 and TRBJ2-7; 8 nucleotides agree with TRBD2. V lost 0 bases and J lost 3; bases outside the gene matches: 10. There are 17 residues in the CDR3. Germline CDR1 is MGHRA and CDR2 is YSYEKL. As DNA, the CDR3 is TGCGCCAGCAGCCAAGAAAAAGTTGGACTAGCCGGCTACGAGCAGTACTTC. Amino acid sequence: CASSQEKVGLAGYEQYF.

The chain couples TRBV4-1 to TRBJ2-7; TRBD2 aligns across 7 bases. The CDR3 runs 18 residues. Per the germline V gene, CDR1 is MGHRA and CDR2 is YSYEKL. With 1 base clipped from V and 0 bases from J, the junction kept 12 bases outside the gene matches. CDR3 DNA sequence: TGCGCCAGCAGCCAAGGTTTGTTTACCCGGGACTACTCCTACGAGCAGTACTTC. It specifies CASSQGLFTRDYSYEQYF.

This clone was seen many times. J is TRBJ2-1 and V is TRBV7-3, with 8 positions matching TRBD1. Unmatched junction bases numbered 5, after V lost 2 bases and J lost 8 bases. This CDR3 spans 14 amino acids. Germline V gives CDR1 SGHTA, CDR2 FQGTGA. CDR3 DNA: TGTGCCAGCAGCTTAGACAGGGGTGGTGATGAGCAGTTCTTC. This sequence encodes CASSLDRGGDEQFF.

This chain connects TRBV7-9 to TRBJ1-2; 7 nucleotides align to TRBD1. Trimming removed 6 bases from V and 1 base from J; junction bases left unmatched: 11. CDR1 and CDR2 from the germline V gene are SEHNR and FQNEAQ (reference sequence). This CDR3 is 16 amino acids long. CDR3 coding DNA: TGTGCCAGCAGTCGGACGACAGGGCACGGTAACTATGGCTACACCTTC. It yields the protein CASSRTTGHGNYGYTF.

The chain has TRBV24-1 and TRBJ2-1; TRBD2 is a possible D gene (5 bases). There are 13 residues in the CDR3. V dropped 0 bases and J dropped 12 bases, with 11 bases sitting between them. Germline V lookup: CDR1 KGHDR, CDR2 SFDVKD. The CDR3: CATSDLETRGQFF. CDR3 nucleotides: TGTGCCACCAGTGATTTGGAGACCCGGGGGCAGTTCTTC.